This T cell receptor (beta chain) was retrieved from a study of blood T cells in healthy people across ages. Findings and caveats of the study: A greater number of naive CD4+ cells and higher diversity distinguished long-lived donors from aged donors. Measured against age, TCR beta diversity per million T cells decreased in a roughly linear manner.

About this clonotype: No antigen is known for it.

V was pared by 2 bases and J by 4 bases, with 1 base of the junction left unmatched. The CDR3 contains 15 residues. From germline, CDR1 is MNHEY and CDR2 SVGEGT. A J-beta primer mix and a sample-barcoded 5' primer were used in a second PCR of roughly 6 to 11 cycles. Every cDNA molecule carried a tag from a template-switch adaptor bearing 12 random nucleotides. TCRdb recomputed calls from the 5' RACE reads with MiXCR, one row per CDR3 protein. The sample records around 600,000 distinct CDR3 sequences, under 55% being singletons. The sequence was collected from a man at least 80 years old in good health. The specimen sequenced was blood. The V gene is TRBV6-2 or TRBV6-3, the J gene TRBJ2-1; 11 nucleotides line up with TRBD2. The chain's CDR3 is CASSYRTSGYNEQFF. DNA of the CDR3: TGTGCCAGCAGTTACAGGACTAGCGGGTACAATGAGCAGTTCTTC.